Listed below are T cell receptor beta chains from one sample, sequenced in a study of untreated major depressive disorder. Assay: immunoSEQ multiplex PCR; the TCRdb copy retains only in-frame clones and omits some. The table shows some 13,000 clones, with just over 90% occurring only once. The sample was CD4+ T cells from PBMCs. These receptors were taken from a woman in her twenties or thirties with major depressive disorder. Both conserved end residues are part of each CDR3. A D gene is named only where the DNA matches it firmly. Clone size is shown for a subset of rows, as once, few, many or a class of expanded clone.

>.|TRBV6-1|TRBJ2-3|few
CASSEAAMTDTQYF
TGTGCCAGCAGTGAAGCGGCAATGACAGATACGCAGTATTTT
>TRBD2|TRBV27|TRBJ2-7|.
CASSSDGSGRRLASVEQYF
TGTGCCAGCAGTTCCGACGGTAGCGGGAGGCGCCTAGCCTCCGTGGAGCAGTACTTC
>TRBD2|TRBV7-3|TRBJ2-2|.
CASSPWTSGISGTGELFF
TGTGCCAGCAGCCCCTGGACTAGCGGGATTAGCGGCACCGGGGAGCTGTTTTTT
>.|TRBV19|TRBJ2-5|.
CASSISVQETQYF
TGTGCCAGTAGTATCTCGGTCCAAGAGACCCAGTACTTC
>.|TRBV27|TRBJ1-1|.
CASSLQAQNTEAFF
TGTGCCAGCAGCCTACAGGCTCAGAACACTGAAGCTTTCTTT
>TRBD2|TRBV18|TRBJ2-7|.
CASSPLSGSPPYEQYF
TGTGCCAGCTCACCGCTTAGCGGGAGTCCCCCCTACGAGCAGTACTTC
>.|TRBV13|TRBJ2-7|.
CASSFRQAYEQYF
TGTGCCAGCAGCTTCCGACAAGCCTACGAGCAGTACTTC
>TRBD2|TRBV7-2|TRBJ2-1|.
CASSPGTSAYNEQFF
TGTGCCAGCAGCCCCGGGACTAGCGCCTACAATGAGCAGTTCTTC
>TRBD1|TRBV5-1|TRBJ1-1|.
CASSLARTGNTEAFF
TGCGCCAGCAGCTTGGCCAGGACAGGAAACACTGAAGCTTTCTTT
>TRBD1|TRBV7-2|TRBJ1-3|.
CASSLGQGMSGNTIYF
TGTGCCAGCAGCTTGGGACAGGGTATGTCTGGAAACACCATATATTTT
>.|TRBV28|TRBJ2-7|.
CASNPSGVHTYEQYF
TGTGCCAGCAACCCCTCAGGGGTACACACCTACGAGCAGTACTTC
>TRBD2|TRBV5-1|TRBJ2-1|.
CASSLAPLAGTYNEQFF
TGCGCCAGCAGCTTGGCACCACTAGCGGGAACCTACAATGAGCAGTTCTTC
>.|TRBV7-2|TRBJ1-3|once
CASSPNTGLSGNTIYF
TGTGCCAGCAGCCCTAATACAGGCCTCTCTGGAAACACCATATATTTT
>.|TRBV19|TRBJ1-5|.
CASSILPSQPQHF
TGTGCCAGTAGTATCTTGCCTAGTCAGCCCCAGCATTTT
>TRBD1|TRBV30|TRBJ1-1|.
CAWEMTGSTEAFF
TGTGCCTGGGAAATGACAGGGAGTACTGAAGCTTTCTTT
>TRBD1|TRBV19|TRBJ1-4|.
CASSILTPGTGRNEKLFF
TGTGCCAGTAGTATTTTGACGCCTGGGACAGGGCGTAATGAAAAACTGTTTTTT
>TRBD2|TRBV2|TRBJ2-5|.
CASSRGRAGETQYF
TGTGCCAGCAGTCGCGGGAGGGCCGGGGAGACCCAGTACTTC
>.|TRBV6-5|TRBJ2-7|few
CASNQGGEQYF
TGTGCCAGCAACCAGGGCGGCGAGCAGTACTTC
>.|TRBV7-7|TRBJ2-3|.
CASSLGYGPDTQYF
TGTGCTAGCAGCTTAGGTTATGGGCCAGATACGCAGTATTTT
>.|TRBV7-9|TRBJ2-4|.
CASSPTTNIQYF
TGTGCCAGCAGCCCAACAACGAACATTCAGTACTTC
>.|TRBV7-9|TRBJ1-1|.
CASSREGRGETEAFF
TGTGCCAGCAGCCGCGAAGGCAGGGGAGAAACTGAAGCTTTCTTT
>TRBD1|TRBV9|TRBJ2-2|.
CASSVAPGTGTNTGELFF
TGTGCCAGCAGCGTCGCGCCCGGGACAGGGACGAACACCGGGGAGCTGTTTTTT
>.|TRBV10-3|TRBJ2-3|.
CAIKISASTDTQYF
TGTGCCATCAAAATATCGGCGAGTACAGATACGCAGTATTTT
>.|TRBV5-1|TRBJ2-7|.
CASSLAGSTAYEQYF
TGCGCCAGCAGCTTGGCCGGGTCCACAGCCTACGAGCAGTACTTC
>.|TRBV7-2|TRBJ2-7|few
CASSLGLGRYF
TGTGCCAGCAGCTTAGGATTGGGGCGTTACTTC
>.|TRBV4-3|TRBJ2-7|.
CASSLVVGYEQYF
TGCGCCAGCAGCCTTGTTGTGGGCTACGAGCAGTACTTC
>TRBD1|TRBV5-1|TRBJ1-1|.
CASSPQGAEAFF
TGCGCCAGCAGCCCACAGGGGGCTGAAGCTTTCTTT
>.|TRBV7-9|TRBJ1-2|.
CASSLVAGDFSQGGGYTF
TGTGCCAGCAGCTTAGTAGCAGGGGACTTTTCTCAGGGAGGCGGCTACACCTTC
>.|TRBV29-1|TRBJ1-2|.
CSVVRQGNYGYTF
TGCAGCGTGGTTAGGCAGGGGAATTATGGCTACACCTTC
>.|TRBV9|TRBJ2-1|.
CASSVLLGSEQFF
TGTGCCAGCAGCGTTCTTCTTGGGAGCGAGCAGTTCTTC
>.|TRBV7-9|TRBJ1-3|.
CASSLSGSGNTIYF
TGTGCCAGCAGCCTTTCAGGGTCTGGAAACACCATATATTTT
>TRBD1|TRBV5-6|TRBJ1-2|.
CASSLEWGQNPYGYTF
TGTGCCAGCAGCCTGGAGTGGGGACAGAACCCTTATGGCTACACCTTC
>TRBD2|TRBV11-2|TRBJ2-1|.
CASSLSGTSGMSSYNEQFF
TGTGCCAGCAGCTTAAGCGGGACTAGCGGGATGAGCTCCTACAATGAGCAGTTCTTC